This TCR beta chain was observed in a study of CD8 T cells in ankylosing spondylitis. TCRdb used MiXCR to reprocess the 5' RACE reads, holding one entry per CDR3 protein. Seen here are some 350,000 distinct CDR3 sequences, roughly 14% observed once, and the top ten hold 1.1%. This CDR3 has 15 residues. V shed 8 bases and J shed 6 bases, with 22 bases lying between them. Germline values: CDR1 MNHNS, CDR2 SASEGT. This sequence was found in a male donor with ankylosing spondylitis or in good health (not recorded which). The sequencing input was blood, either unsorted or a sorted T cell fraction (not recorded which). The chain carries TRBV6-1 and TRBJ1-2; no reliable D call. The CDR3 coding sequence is TGTGCCAGCGGCTATAGGGAGTCGGGTCGGGATGGCTACACCTTC. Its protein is CASGYRESGRDGYTF.